This is a list of T cell receptor beta chains from one sample in a study of T cells expressing NK-cell markers. Reanalyzing the 5' RACE reads, TCRdb keeps one entry per CDR3 protein, without DNA. The sample includes roughly 380,000 distinct CDR3 sequences. The sample was blood T cells: a sorted CD56 or NKG2C T cell subset, CD4+ or CD8+ T cells, or bulk PBMC T cells (not recorded which). The origin of the receptors is a man between 18 and 69 years old in good health. CDR3s include the opening cysteine and the closing phenylalanine or tryptophan.

v_call	j_call	cdr3_aa
TRBV19	TRBJ2-5	CASSIPGGGVQETQYF
TRBV6-1	TRBJ2-3	CASSESFVDTQYF
TRBV9	TRBJ2-2	CASSVRGPPLSTGELFF
TRBV20-1	TRBJ2-7	CSARGTGRFEQYF
TRBV12-3/TRBV12-4	TRBJ2-2	CASQGARAGELFF
TRBV28	TRBJ2-5	CASSVGRPPQETQYF
TRBV5-6	TRBJ1-4	CASSLVGGGLNEKLFF
TRBV29-1	TRBJ2-7	CSALTGPRTNEQYF
TRBV25-1	TRBJ1-4	CASSALLWAANEKLFF
TRBV20-1	TRBJ1-1	CSALKRLMNTEAFF
TRBV2	TRBJ2-5	CASNGQWKETQYF
TRBV20-1	TRBJ2-7	CSARVSRTGEIYEQYF
TRBV29-1	TRBJ2-7	CSVELGREQYF
TRBV6-5	TRBJ2-3	CASSSISLAGGPIDTQYF
TRBV5-1	TRBJ2-1	CASSLNPIGTYNEQFF
TRBV9	TRBJ2-1	CASSGHTSGNNEQFF